The following is a T cell receptor beta chain sequence with its context. The data belong to a study of blood T cell dynamics during melanoma immunotherapy. Trimming removed 5 bases at V and 0 bases at J, with 15 bases between. The CDR3 has 16 residues. Germline CDR1 SGHTA, CDR2 FQGNSA. Assay used: immunoSEQ multiplex PCR; TCRdb lists only in-frame clones, some missing. The sample has about 17,000 clones; 83% are singletons. Time point noted: pre-treatment baseline. The sequence was collected from a human donor with melanoma. Material: blood, obtained from a patient treated with checkpoint blockade. The gene calls are TRBV7-2 and TRBJ2-3, with a tentative D call TRBD1 (6 bases). The CDR3 reads CASSRNGQTSTDTQYF. The CDR3 bases are TGTGCCAGCAGCCGAAACGGACAGACTAGCACAGATACGCAGTATTTT.